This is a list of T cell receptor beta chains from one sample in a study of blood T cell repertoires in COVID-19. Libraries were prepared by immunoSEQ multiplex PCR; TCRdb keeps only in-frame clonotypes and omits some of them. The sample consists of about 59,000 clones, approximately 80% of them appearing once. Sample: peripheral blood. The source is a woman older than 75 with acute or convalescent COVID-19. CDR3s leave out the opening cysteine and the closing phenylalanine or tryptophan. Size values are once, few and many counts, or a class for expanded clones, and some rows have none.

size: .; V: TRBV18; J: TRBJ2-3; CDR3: ASSPLSGGADTQY
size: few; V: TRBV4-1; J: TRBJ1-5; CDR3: ASSFEDISSNQPQH
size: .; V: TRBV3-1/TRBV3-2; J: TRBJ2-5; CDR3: ASSPHGAQTQY
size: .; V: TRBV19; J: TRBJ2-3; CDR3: ASSIEYTDTQY
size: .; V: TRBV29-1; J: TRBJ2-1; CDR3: SVHSGSYNEQF
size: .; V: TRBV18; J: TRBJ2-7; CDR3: ASSPQQGQGEQY
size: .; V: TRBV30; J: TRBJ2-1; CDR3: AWSGHGGRLNEQF
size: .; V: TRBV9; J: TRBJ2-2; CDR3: ASRGGGGPTGELF
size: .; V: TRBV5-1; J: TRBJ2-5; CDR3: ASSTRDTEETQY
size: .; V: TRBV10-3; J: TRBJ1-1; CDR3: AIRLTLNTEAF
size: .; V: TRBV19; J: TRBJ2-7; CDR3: ASSPLAGGPSYEQY
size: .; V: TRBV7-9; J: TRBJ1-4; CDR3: ASSREVGGEKLF
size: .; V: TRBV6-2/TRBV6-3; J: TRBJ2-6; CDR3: ASSFDTRSSSGANVLT
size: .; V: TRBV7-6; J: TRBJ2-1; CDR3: ASSPGRAGEQF
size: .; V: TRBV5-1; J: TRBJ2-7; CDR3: ASSLAGGRSHEQY